This is a list of T cell receptor beta chains from one sample in a study of blood T cell repertoires in COVID-19. Some clones are missing from TCRdb's copy, which holds only in-frame ones; the method was immunoSEQ multiplex PCR. Of approximately 200,000 clones listed, around 87% were seen once; the top ten hold 2% to 2.5%. Sequenced sample: PBMCs or T cells enriched from blood (not recorded which). The receptors originated from a woman younger than 45 who had recovered from COVID-19. Both conserved end residues are part of each CDR3. Clone size is given for some rows only: seen once, a few or many times, or a class if the clone is expanded.

CDR3,V,J,size
CAWGADRNEKLFF,TRBV30,TRBJ1-4,-
CASSSLAYRGSSNYGYTF,TRBV7-9,TRBJ1-2,-
CASSLAQVSANYGYTF,TRBV5-1,TRBJ1-2,-
CATSRGGGTRETQYF,TRBV15,TRBJ2-5,-
CASSPRTGGIGELFF,TRBV5-1,TRBJ2-2,-
CASSTEAGQGYSQYF,TRBV18,TRBJ2-5,-
CASRAEEGYTGELFF,TRBV11-3,TRBJ2-2,-
CASSDGLAGRTDTQYF,TRBV9,TRBJ2-3,-
CASSLEAGDTDTQYF,TRBV5-1,TRBJ2-3,-
CATSEPGGAETQYF,TRBV24-1,TRBJ2-5,-
CARSSGTVSYEQYF,TRBV5-3,TRBJ2-7,-
CASSQLGGDQETQYF,TRBV6-5,TRBJ2-5,-
CAWTRGRITGNTIYF,TRBV30,TRBJ1-3,once
CASSVRQGASGYTF,TRBV2,TRBJ1-2,-
CASSLVEPNEKLFF,TRBV5-1,TRBJ1-4,-
CASSLQGGGNEQFF,TRBV5-4,TRBJ2-1,-
CASSPDKAGNTIYF,TRBV5-1,TRBJ1-3,-
CASSLGGTDNSPLHF,TRBV5-1,TRBJ1-6,-
CASGFSGSGNTIYF,TRBV12-5,TRBJ1-3,once
CAIMDRGDTEAFF,TRBV10-3,TRBJ1-1,-
CAISGEGNAEAFF,TRBV10-3,TRBJ1-1,-
CASSVAVGGGLEQYF,TRBV9,TRBJ2-7,-
CASSTGFGQPQHF,TRBV19,TRBJ1-5,-
CASSYPRGGQRTDTQYF,TRBV6-2/TRBV6-3,TRBJ2-3,-
CATSRERTAGYTF,TRBV15,TRBJ1-2,-
CASSLQGASRTNEKLFF,TRBV5-1,TRBJ1-4,-
CASSLASGFWDTEAFF,TRBV7-9,TRBJ1-1,-
CASSLTLGTDTQYF,TRBV7-2,TRBJ2-3,-
CASSERQGADTQYF,TRBV2,TRBJ2-3,-
CASSPSRSNEQFF,TRBV5-1,TRBJ2-1,-
CASSPRGGAGNTEAFF,TRBV28,TRBJ1-1,once
CASSPRQGPQETQYF,TRBV7-6,TRBJ2-5,-
CASGTSHEQYF,TRBV12-5,TRBJ2-7,-
CASSQTTSYGYTF,TRBV4-2,TRBJ1-2,once
CASSHETGGLSPLHF,TRBV7-9,TRBJ1-6,-
CASSIWPEPSSPLHF,TRBV19,TRBJ1-6,-
CASSLGQPSEAFF,TRBV5-4,TRBJ1-1,-
CASSPRGGARLGVDIQYF,TRBV6-2/TRBV6-3,TRBJ2-4,-
CASSVRGEHYYEQYF,TRBV9,TRBJ2-7,-
CASRPGDTDTQYF,TRBV5-1,TRBJ2-3,-
CASSLTVAQPQHF,TRBV12-3/TRBV12-4,TRBJ1-5,-
CASSPPTAHEAFF,TRBV18,TRBJ1-1,-
CASSQDGTSGSDSSYEQYF,TRBV4-2,TRBJ2-7,-
CASSVDWDSTEAFF,TRBV9,TRBJ1-1,-
CASSHNRERDNQPQHF,TRBV4-2,TRBJ1-5,-
CAWSVLSGGSTDTQYF,TRBV30,TRBJ2-3,-